A selection of T cell receptor beta chains follows, all from one sample in a study of CD8+CD57+ T cells in acquired aplastic anemia. TCRdb independently ran MiXCR on the reads; one entry per CDR3 protein. The data hold fewer than 300,000 distinct CDR3 sequences, with about 80% observed a single time. What was sequenced was sorted CD4+, CD8+, or CD8+CD57+ T cells (not recorded which) from PBMCs. Receptors originate from a human donor with aplastic anemia. The conserved cysteine and the conserved F or W are not part of the CDR3 here. A D gene is named only where the DNA matches it firmly. The size entry is marked missing in some rows and otherwise reads once, few, many or a size class.

d_call: -
clone_size: -
j_call: TRBJ1-5
v_call: TRBV7-8
cdr3_aa: ASSTAAVNQPQH

d_call: -
clone_size: -
j_call: -
v_call: TRBV2
cdr3_aa: ASREGGTDKQY

d_call: -
clone_size: -
j_call: TRBJ2-7
v_call: TRBV7-2
cdr3_aa: ASSLMGSTTEDS

d_call: TRBD1
clone_size: -
j_call: TRBJ1-1
v_call: TRBV19
cdr3_aa: ASGTGRSEAF

d_call: -
clone_size: once
j_call: TRBJ2-2
v_call: TRBV9
cdr3_aa: ASSVGSGTQYFELF

d_call: -
clone_size: -
j_call: TRBJ2-7
v_call: TRBV15
cdr3_aa: ATSSGSEQDTQY

d_call: -
clone_size: -
j_call: TRBJ2-5
v_call: TRBV7-4
cdr3_aa: ASSLGQGWTQYLY

d_call: -
clone_size: -
j_call: TRBJ2-3
v_call: TRBV5-4
cdr3_aa: ASGVTSTDTQY

d_call: -
clone_size: many
j_call: TRBJ1-6
v_call: TRBV27
cdr3_aa: ASSLKHPERPLH

d_call: -
clone_size: -
j_call: TRBJ2-5
v_call: TRBV2
cdr3_aa: ASGAGAMETQY

d_call: -
clone_size: few
j_call: TRBJ2-6
v_call: TRBV7-8
cdr3_aa: ASSLAGSSDTQYLT

d_call: -
clone_size: -
j_call: -
v_call: TRBV7-9
cdr3_aa: ASSAQGGTTEAF

d_call: -
clone_size: -
j_call: TRBJ2-1
v_call: TRBV9
cdr3_aa: ASSDSDKQLQW

d_call: -
clone_size: -
j_call: TRBJ1-5
v_call: TRBV9
cdr3_aa: ATSRGLGRYQPQH

d_call: -
clone_size: -
j_call: TRBJ2-3
v_call: TRBV9
cdr3_aa: ASSSDSAPYNPH

d_call: -
clone_size: -
j_call: TRBJ1-2
v_call: TRBV7-9
cdr3_aa: ASSLAHGAKETQT

d_call: TRBD2
clone_size: -
j_call: TRBJ2-3
v_call: TRBV2
cdr3_aa: ASGDGGGANKD

d_call: -
clone_size: -
j_call: TRBJ1-2
v_call: TRBV9
cdr3_aa: ASSVGVGYGYT

d_call: TRBD1
clone_size: -
j_call: TRBJ2-3
v_call: TRBV2
cdr3_aa: ASFRDRGRGGYY

d_call: TRBD2
clone_size: few
j_call: TRBJ2-7
v_call: TRBV5-4
cdr3_aa: ASSFTSGAGEQY

d_call: -
clone_size: -
j_call: TRBJ2-1
v_call: TRBV11-3
cdr3_aa: ASSVVVTSSKSEF

d_call: -
clone_size: -
j_call: TRBJ2-3
v_call: TRBV2
cdr3_aa: ASGDGGPDAQY

d_call: -
clone_size: -
j_call: TRBJ2-3
v_call: TRBV7-9
cdr3_aa: ASSADSDGYS

d_call: -
clone_size: -
j_call: TRBJ1-5
v_call: TRBV7-9
cdr3_aa: ASSVDYSNQPEH

d_call: -
clone_size: -
j_call: TRBJ1-1
v_call: TRBV11-2
cdr3_aa: ASSMRVGSEAF

d_call: -
clone_size: -
j_call: TRBJ2-3
v_call: TRBV5-1
cdr3_aa: ASSLAFSEKQY

d_call: -
clone_size: -
j_call: TRBJ1-6
v_call: TRBV7-6
cdr3_aa: ASSLSSYNSHLHLH

d_call: TRBD1
clone_size: once
j_call: TRBJ2-3
v_call: TRBV5-6
cdr3_aa: ASSLERGHASTDTQY

d_call: -
clone_size: once
j_call: TRBJ2-5
v_call: TRBV7-8
cdr3_aa: ASSLRGGSTQY

d_call: -
clone_size: -
j_call: TRBJ2-5
v_call: TRBV2
cdr3_aa: ATGNGSSQETQY

d_call: -
clone_size: few
j_call: TRBJ2-7
v_call: TRBV2
cdr3_aa: ASGDGGSDAQY

d_call: TRBD2
clone_size: -
j_call: TRBJ2-5
v_call: TRBV7-9
cdr3_aa: ASSFGRSGGTQE

d_call: -
clone_size: -
j_call: TRBJ1-2
v_call: TRBV20-1
cdr3_aa: SAGDRNYGYT

d_call: -
clone_size: -
j_call: TRBJ2-3
v_call: TRBV9
cdr3_aa: ASSVGGSRNKPY

d_call: -
clone_size: -
j_call: TRBJ1-2
v_call: TRBV7-2
cdr3_aa: ASGNDTANYGYT

d_call: -
clone_size: few
j_call: TRBJ2-1
v_call: TRBV5-5
cdr3_aa: ASSEERIHEQF

d_call: -
clone_size: -
j_call: TRBJ1-6
v_call: TRBV20-1
cdr3_aa: SALPGQSNSPLH

d_call: TRBD2
clone_size: -
j_call: TRBJ2-3
v_call: TRBV7-8
cdr3_aa: ASSLAGGRDTEYQY

d_call: TRBD1
clone_size: many
j_call: TRBJ2-2
v_call: TRBV12-3/TRBV12-4
cdr3_aa: ASRPGTGGRVDTGELF

d_call: -
clone_size: once
j_call: TRBJ1-1
v_call: TRBV9
cdr3_aa: ASSFWLTGTTEAF

d_call: -
clone_size: -
j_call: TRBJ2-2
v_call: TRBV7-8
cdr3_aa: ASSSNPATGELF

d_call: -
clone_size: -
j_call: TRBJ2-1
v_call: TRBV7-2
cdr3_aa: ASSLTGGTEQF

d_call: -
clone_size: -
j_call: TRBJ2-3
v_call: TRBV9
cdr3_aa: ASSLGVASNKPY

d_call: TRBD1
clone_size: -
j_call: TRBJ2-3
v_call: TRBV7-8
cdr3_aa: ASSFHPDGTALSDTQY

d_call: -
clone_size: -
j_call: TRBJ2-1
v_call: TRBV11-3
cdr3_aa: ASSSLANEQF

d_call: -
clone_size: -
j_call: TRBJ1-5
v_call: TRBV7-9
cdr3_aa: ASSYPGTRPQH

d_call: -
clone_size: -
j_call: TRBJ2-7
v_call: TRBV7-9
cdr3_aa: ASAEYEQY

d_call: -
clone_size: few
j_call: TRBJ2-5
v_call: TRBV10-3
cdr3_aa: AISVGTAGSQETQY

d_call: -
clone_size: -
j_call: TRBJ2-3
v_call: TRBV7-2
cdr3_aa: ASSFSGSLSTDTQY

d_call: -
clone_size: -
j_call: TRBJ1-6
v_call: TRBV6-2/TRBV6-3
cdr3_aa: ASSYERSPLH

d_call: -
clone_size: -
j_call: TRBJ1-3
v_call: TRBV20-1
cdr3_aa: SASGWGRKMY

d_call: -
clone_size: -
j_call: TRBJ2-3
v_call: TRBV7-8
cdr3_aa: ASGVGGRATQY

d_call: TRBD2
clone_size: -
j_call: TRBJ2-3
v_call: TRBV5-5
cdr3_aa: ASSSVTGGRASTDTQY